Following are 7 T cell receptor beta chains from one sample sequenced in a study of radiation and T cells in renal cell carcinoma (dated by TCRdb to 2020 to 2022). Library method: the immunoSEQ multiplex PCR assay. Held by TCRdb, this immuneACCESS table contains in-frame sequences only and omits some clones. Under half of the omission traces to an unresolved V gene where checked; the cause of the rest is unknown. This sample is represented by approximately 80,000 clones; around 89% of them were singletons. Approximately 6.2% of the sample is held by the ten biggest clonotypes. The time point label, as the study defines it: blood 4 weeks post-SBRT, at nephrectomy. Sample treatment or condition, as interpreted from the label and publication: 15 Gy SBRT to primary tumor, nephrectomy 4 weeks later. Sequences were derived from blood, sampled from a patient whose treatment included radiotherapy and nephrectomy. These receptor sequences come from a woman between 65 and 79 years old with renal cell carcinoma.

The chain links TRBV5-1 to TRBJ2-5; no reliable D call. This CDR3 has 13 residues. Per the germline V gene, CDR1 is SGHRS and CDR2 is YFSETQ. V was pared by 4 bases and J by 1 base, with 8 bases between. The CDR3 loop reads CASSPVAQETQYF. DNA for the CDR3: TGCGCCAGCAGCCCCGTAGCCCAAGAGACCCAGTACTTC.

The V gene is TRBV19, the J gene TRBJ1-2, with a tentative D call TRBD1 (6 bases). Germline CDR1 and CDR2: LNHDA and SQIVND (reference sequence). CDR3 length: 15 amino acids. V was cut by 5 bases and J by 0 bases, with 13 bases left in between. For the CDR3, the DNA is TGTGCCAGTAGTCCCTCGGACAGTGCTAACTATGGCTACACCTTC. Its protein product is CASSPSDSANYGYTF.

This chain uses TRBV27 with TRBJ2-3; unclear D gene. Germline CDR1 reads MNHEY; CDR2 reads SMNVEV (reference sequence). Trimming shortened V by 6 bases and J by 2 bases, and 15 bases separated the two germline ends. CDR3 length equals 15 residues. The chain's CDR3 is CASSSTYLLTDTQYF. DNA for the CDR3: TGTGCCAGCAGCTCTACCTATTTACTCACAGATACGCAGTATTTT.

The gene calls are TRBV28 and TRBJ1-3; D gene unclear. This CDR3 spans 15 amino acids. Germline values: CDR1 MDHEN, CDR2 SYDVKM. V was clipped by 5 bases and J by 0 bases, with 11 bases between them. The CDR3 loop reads CASSLEGYSGNTIYF. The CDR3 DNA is TGTGCCAGCAGTCTCGAAGGCTACTCTGGAAACACCATATATTTT.

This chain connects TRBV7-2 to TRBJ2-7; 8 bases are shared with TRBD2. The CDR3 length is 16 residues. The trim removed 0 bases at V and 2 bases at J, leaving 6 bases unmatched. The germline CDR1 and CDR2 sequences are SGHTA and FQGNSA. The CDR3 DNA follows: TGTGCCAGCAGCTTAGCGTCTAGCGGGCCCCCCTACGAGCAGTACTTC. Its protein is CASSLASSGPPYEQYF.

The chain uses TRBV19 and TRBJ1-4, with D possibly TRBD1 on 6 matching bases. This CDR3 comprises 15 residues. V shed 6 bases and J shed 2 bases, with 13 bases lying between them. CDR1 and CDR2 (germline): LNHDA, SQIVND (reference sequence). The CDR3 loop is CASRAGGLTNEKLFF. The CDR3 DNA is TGTGCCAGTAGGGCCGGGGGGCTGACTAATGAAAAACTGTTTTTT.

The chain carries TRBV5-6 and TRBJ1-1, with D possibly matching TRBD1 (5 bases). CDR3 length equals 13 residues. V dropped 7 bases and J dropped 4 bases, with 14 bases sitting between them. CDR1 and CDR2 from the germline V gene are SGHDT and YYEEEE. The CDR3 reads CASALGGITEAFF. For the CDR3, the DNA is TGTGCCAGCGCCTTGGGGGGGATCACTGAAGCTTTCTTT.